Detailed here is one TCR beta chain. The CDR3 has 12 amino acids. Germline V CDR1 and CDR2: DFQATT, SNEGSKA (reference sequence). TCRdb reprocessed the 5' RACE reads, keeping one entry per CDR3 protein, no DNA. In all, the sample yields roughly 350,000 distinct CDR3 sequences. The sample comes from a study of T cells expressing NK-cell markers. The wider study: Sequencing covered eight donors, seven HCMV-seropositive and one seronegative.

This TCR derives from a man between 18 and 69 years old in good health. The sequenced sample was blood T cells: a sorted CD56 or NKG2C T cell subset, CD4+ or CD8+ T cells, or bulk PBMC T cells (not recorded which). The gene calls are TRBV20-1 and TRBJ1-1; TCRdb proposes TRBD1, but this gene call is untestable without DNA. CDR3: CSAPKGGDGAFF.